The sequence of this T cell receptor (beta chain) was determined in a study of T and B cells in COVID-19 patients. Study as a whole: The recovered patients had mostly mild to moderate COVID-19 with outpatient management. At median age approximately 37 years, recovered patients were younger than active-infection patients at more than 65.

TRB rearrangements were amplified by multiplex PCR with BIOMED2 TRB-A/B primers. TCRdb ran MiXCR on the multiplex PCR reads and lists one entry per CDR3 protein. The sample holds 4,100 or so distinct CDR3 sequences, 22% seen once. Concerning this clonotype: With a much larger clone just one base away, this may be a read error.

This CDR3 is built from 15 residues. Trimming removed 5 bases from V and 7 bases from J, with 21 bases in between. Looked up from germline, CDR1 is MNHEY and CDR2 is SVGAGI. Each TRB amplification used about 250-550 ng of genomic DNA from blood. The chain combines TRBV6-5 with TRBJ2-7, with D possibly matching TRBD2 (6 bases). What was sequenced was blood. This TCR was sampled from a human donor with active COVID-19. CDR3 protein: CASSRDWGVYTEQYF. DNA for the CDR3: TGTGCCAGCAGTCGGGACTGGGGAGTATATACGGAGCAGTACTTC.